These 7 T cell receptor beta chains share one sample of origin, sequenced in a study of blood T cell repertoires in COVID-19. The table came from immunoSEQ multiplex PCR; TCRdb's copy has only in-frame clones and leaves some out. The sample lists some 450,000 clones, over 85% occurring once. Sequencing was performed on peripheral blood. These receptors originate from a man between 18 and 29 years old with COVID-19, enrolled during active disease.

V usage is TRBV5-6 and J usage is TRBJ2-2, with a weak D call TRBD2 (5 bases). V shed 5 bases and J shed 1 base, with 15 bases lying between them. The CDR3 runs 16 residues. Germline loops: CDR1 SGHDT, CDR2 YYEEEE. The CDR3 here is CASRGPGNQNTGELFF. The CDR3 bases are TGTGCCAGCAGGGGCCCCGGGAACCAGAACACCGGGGAGCTGTTTTTT.

The chain uses TRBV25-1 and TRBJ2-7, with D hard to call. V was shortened by 3 bases and J by 6 bases, with 21 bases between the two germline ends. Germline CDR1 is MGHDK and CDR2 is SYGVNS. The CDR3 extends over 16 amino acids. Here the CDR3 reads CASSDHTGSEIPEQYF. The CDR3, as DNA: TGTGCCAGCAGTGATCACACCGGGTCAGAAATCCCCGAGCAGTACTTC.

The V call is TRBV6-5, the J call TRBJ1-3; D gene ambiguous. CDR1 is MNHEY, CDR2 SVGAGI, per germline. The CDR3 sequence is 14 residues long. Trimming pared 4 bases from V and 1 base from J, leaving 8 bases between. In nucleotides, the CDR3 is TGTGCCAGCAGTTTAGGAGGGTCTGGAAACACCATATATTTT. It translates to CASSLGGSGNTIYF.

This chain links TRBV2 with TRBJ1-4; D remains ambiguous. V dropped 4 bases and J dropped 9 bases, with 18 bases sitting between them. This CDR3 has 15 residues. Germline V gene sequence: CDR1 SNHLY, CDR2 FYNNEI. In nucleotides, the CDR3 is TGTGCCAGCAGTGGTCCTGAGGGCTCTCTCAAAAAACTGTTTTTT. Translating gives CASSGPEGSLKKLFF.

V is TRBV18 and J is TRBJ2-2, with D perhaps matching TRBD2 (6 bases). This CDR3 comprises 17 residues. Germline assignment: CDR1 KGHSH and CDR2 LQKENI. V was shortened by 3 bases and J by 0 bases, with 14 bases between the two germline ends. The DNA of the CDR3 is TGTGCCAGCTCACCGATGGCGGGACGCCCGAACACCGGGGAGCTGTTTTTT. Protein: CASSPMAGRPNTGELFF. The full variable domain, its missing parts supplied by reference TRBV18 and TRBJ2-2, is NAGVMQNPRHLVRRRGQEARLRCSPMKGHSHVYWYRQLPEEGLKFMVYLQKENIIDESGMPKERFSAEFPKEGPSILRIQQVVRGDSAAYFCASSPMAGRPNTGELFFGEGSRLTVL.

J is TRBJ2-3 and V is TRBV19; D possibly corresponds to TRBD2 (5 bases). The germline V gene has CDR1 LNHDA and CDR2 SQIVND (reference sequence). CDR3 length: 14 residues. The V and J ends lost 6 bases and 0 bases respectively, with 10 bases between them. CDR3: CASREAASTDTQYF. As DNA, the CDR3 is TGTGCCAGTAGGGAAGCGGCTAGCACAGATACGCAGTATTTT. Combining the CDR3 with reference TRBV19 and TRBJ2-3 gives the whole variable domain DGGITQSPKYLFRKEGQNVTLSCEQNLNHDAMYWYRQDPGQGLRLIYYSQIVNDFQKGDIAEGYSVSREKKESFPLTVTSAQKNPTAFYLCASREAASTDTQYFGPGTRLTVL.

CDR3 coding DNA: TGTGCCAGCAGTTTGGAGGGGGGGACGGGTCAGCCCCAGCATTTT. It encodes CASSLEGGTGQPQHF. This chain links TRBV27 with TRBJ1-5; the D gene is possibly TRBD1 (6 bases). V lost 3 bases and J 6 bases, leaving 15 bases between the germline ends. Germline CDR1 MNHEY, CDR2 SMNVEV (reference sequence). This CDR3 comprises 15 residues.